The rows below give T cell receptor beta chains drawn from one sample of a study of blood T cell repertoires in COVID-19. The method was immunoSEQ multiplex PCR; TCRdb's version includes in-frame clones alone and lacks a portion of them. The sample has 150,000 to 200,000 clones, 88% seen once. Sequencing was carried out using peripheral blood. These TCRs come from a man in his forties with active or convalescent COVID-19. CDR3s include the opening cysteine and the closing phenylalanine or tryptophan. The D gene is left open where the match is weak. Expanded clones get a size class; other rows say once, few or many, or leave the size out.

v_gene: TRBV3-1/TRBV3-2; d_gene: TRBD2; abundance: .; j_gene: TRBJ2-2; CDR3nt: TGTGCCAGCAGCCCAGGACTAGCGGGGTCCACCGGGGAGCTGTTTTTT; CDR3aa: CASSPGLAGSTGELFF
v_gene: TRBV6-5; d_gene: TRBD2; abundance: .; j_gene: TRBJ2-1; CDR3nt: TGTGCCAGCAGTCCCGGGACTAGCGGATACAATGAGCAGTTCTTC; CDR3aa: CASSPGTSGYNEQFF
v_gene: TRBV7-2; d_gene: .; abundance: .; j_gene: TRBJ1-4; CDR3nt: TGTGCCAGCAGCTTAGAATTCGGTGAAAAACTGTTTTTT; CDR3aa: CASSLEFGEKLFF
v_gene: TRBV18; d_gene: .; abundance: .; j_gene: TRBJ1-1; CDR3nt: TGTGCCAGCTCACCATGGTACGGAGACACTGAAGCTTTCTTT; CDR3aa: CASSPWYGDTEAFF
v_gene: TRBV5-5; d_gene: .; abundance: .; j_gene: TRBJ1-1; CDR3nt: TGTGCCAGCAGCTTCGCAGGGAAGACTGAAGCTTTCTTT; CDR3aa: CASSFAGKTEAFF
v_gene: TRBV12-3/TRBV12-4; d_gene: .; abundance: .; j_gene: TRBJ2-7; CDR3nt: TGTGCCAGCAGTTTAGGAGTATCCTACGAGCAGTACTTC; CDR3aa: CASSLGVSYEQYF
v_gene: TRBV9; d_gene: .; abundance: few; j_gene: TRBJ2-2; CDR3nt: TGTGCCAGCAGCCCTGTATCAAAGGGGTCCGGGGAGCTGTTTTTT; CDR3aa: CASSPVSKGSGELFF
v_gene: TRBV9; d_gene: .; abundance: once; j_gene: TRBJ1-5; CDR3nt: TGTGCCAGCAGCCCAGGAGGTTACAATCAGCCCCAGCATTTT; CDR3aa: CASSPGGYNQPQHF
v_gene: TRBV5-8; d_gene: TRBD1; abundance: .; j_gene: TRBJ2-7; CDR3nt: TGTGCCAGCAGCCGCCGCTCAGGGGGAACCTACGAGCAGTACTTC; CDR3aa: CASSRRSGGTYEQYF
v_gene: TRBV19; d_gene: TRBD1; abundance: .; j_gene: TRBJ2-2; CDR3nt: TGTGCCAGTATTAGTAACCGGGACAGAGACACCGGGGAGCTGTTTTTT; CDR3aa: CASISNRDRDTGELFF
v_gene: TRBV5-6; d_gene: TRBD1; abundance: .; j_gene: TRBJ1-2; CDR3nt: TGTGCCAGCAGCGGCGAACAGGGGTTCTATGGCTACACCTTC; CDR3aa: CASSGEQGFYGYTF
v_gene: TRBV9; d_gene: TRBD2; abundance: .; j_gene: TRBJ2-1; CDR3nt: TGTGCCAGCAGCCTAAGCGGGAGGGGGAATGAGCAGTTCTTC; CDR3aa: CASSLSGRGNEQFF
v_gene: TRBV4-1; d_gene: TRBD2; abundance: few; j_gene: TRBJ2-2; CDR3nt: TGCGCCAGCAGCCGAGTGGCAGCGGGGGGGCCCGGGGAGCTGTTTTTT; CDR3aa: CASSRVAAGGPGELFF
v_gene: TRBV9; d_gene: .; abundance: .; j_gene: TRBJ2-3; CDR3nt: TGTGCCAGCAGCGTAGCTAGCCGTACAGATACGCAGTATTTT; CDR3aa: CASSVASRTDTQYF
v_gene: TRBV19; d_gene: .; abundance: .; j_gene: TRBJ1-4; CDR3nt: TGTGCCAGTTCGCAGGGGAAGAACGAAAAACTGTTTTTT; CDR3aa: CASSQGKNEKLFF
v_gene: TRBV7-3; d_gene: .; abundance: .; j_gene: TRBJ2-2; CDR3nt: TGTGCCAGCAGCAAGGACACATCGAACACCGGGGAGCTGTTTTTT; CDR3aa: CASSKDTSNTGELFF
v_gene: TRBV23-1; d_gene: TRBD2; abundance: .; j_gene: TRBJ2-7; CDR3nt: TGCGCCAGCAGTCCCCGCCGCGGGGGTACGTCGGCGGGAGGGCGCGACGAGCAGTACTTC; CDR3aa: CASSPRRGGTSAGGRDEQYF
v_gene: TRBV4-3; d_gene: TRBD2; abundance: few; j_gene: TRBJ2-3; CDR3nt: TGCGCCAGCAGCCAAGATCTAGCGGGGGGGCCAGATACGCAGTATTTT; CDR3aa: CASSQDLAGGPDTQYF
v_gene: TRBV24-1; d_gene: TRBD1; abundance: .; j_gene: TRBJ2-2; CDR3nt: TGTGCCACCAGTGACCCAGACAGGGACACCGGGGAGCTGTTTTTT; CDR3aa: CATSDPDRDTGELFF
v_gene: TRBV10-3; d_gene: .; abundance: .; j_gene: TRBJ2-6; CDR3nt: TGTGCCATCAGTGAATTAAGCATCTCAGGGGCCAACGTCCTGACTTTC; CDR3aa: CAISELSISGANVLTF
v_gene: TRBV4-1; d_gene: .; abundance: .; j_gene: TRBJ1-1; CDR3nt: TGCGCCAGCAGCCAAGTCCCGGGGGAGAGCACTGAAGCTTTCTTT; CDR3aa: CASSQVPGESTEAFF
v_gene: TRBV6-5; d_gene: .; abundance: few; j_gene: TRBJ2-7; CDR3nt: TGTGCCAGCATTACAGGGCCCACGGAGCAGTACTTC; CDR3aa: CASITGPTEQYF
v_gene: TRBV7-9; d_gene: .; abundance: once; j_gene: TRBJ2-1; CDR3nt: TGTGCCAGCAGGTCCGGAGGGGAGTATCACAATGAGCAGTTCTTC; CDR3aa: CASRSGGEYHNEQFF
v_gene: TRBV13; d_gene: TRBD1; abundance: .; j_gene: TRBJ2-7; CDR3nt: TGTGCCAGCAGCTTAGATATCGGGACAGAGTCCTACGAGCAGTACTTC; CDR3aa: CASSLDIGTESYEQYF
v_gene: TRBV6-6; d_gene: .; abundance: .; j_gene: TRBJ1-1; CDR3nt: TGTGCCAGCAGTGGGGAGACTGAAGCTTTCTTT; CDR3aa: CASSGETEAFF